These T cell receptor beta chains were read from a single sample in a study of blood T cell repertoires in COVID-19. Assay: immunoSEQ multiplex PCR; the TCRdb copy retains only in-frame clones and omits some. This sample has under 200,000 clones, with approximately 86% found just once. Sequencing was done on a sample of peripheral blood. The receptors come from a man aged 18 to 30 with acute or convalescent COVID-19. Both conserved end residues are part of each CDR3. D genes are given only for firm matches. Clone size is not always given. Where it is, it says once, few, many or a class for expanded clones.

TRBD1,TRBJ1-6,TRBV30,-,CAWSGPDRAPLHF,TGTGCCTGGAGTGGACCCGACAGGGCTCCCCTCCACTTT
-,TRBJ1-1,TRBV27,-,CASRRLTALGDTEAFF,TGTGCCAGCAGGCGATTGACCGCCTTAGGGGACACTGAAGCTTTCTTT
-,TRBJ2-2,TRBV27,-,CASSLSAPYPGTGELFF,TGTGCCAGCAGTTTATCGGCCCCGTACCCGGGCACCGGGGAGCTGTTTTTT
-,TRBJ1-1,TRBV5-5,-,CASSLLSVEAFF,TGTGCCAGCAGCTTACTCAGCGTAGAAGCTTTCTTT
-,TRBJ1-5,TRBV18,-,CASSPAQGPLNQPQHF,TGTGCCAGCTCACCCGCCCAGGGCCCTCTCAATCAGCCCCAGCATTTT
-,TRBJ1-5,TRBV2,-,CASSKTGLRNQPQHF,TGTGCCAGCAGTAAGACGGGTCTAAGGAATCAGCCCCAGCATTTT
TRBD2,TRBJ2-1,TRBV6-4,-,CASSSRGASDEQFF,TGTGCCAGCAGTTCGCGGGGGGCCAGCGATGAGCAGTTCTTC
TRBD1,TRBJ1-5,TRBV6-4,-,CASRTGQGPNQPQHF,TGTGCCAGCAGAACGGGACAGGGCCCCAATCAGCCCCAGCATTTT
-,TRBJ2-3,TRBV28,-,CASSSGIGTQYF,TGTGCCAGCAGTTCGGGAATTGGGACGCAGTATTTT
-,TRBJ2-5,TRBV2,-,CASSPQETQYF,TGTGCCAGCAGTCCACAAGAGACCCAGTACTTC
-,TRBJ1-1,TRBV4-1,-,CASSPRQGAVTEAFF,TGCGCCAGCAGCCCCCGCCAAGGGGCGGTTACTGAAGCTTTCTTT
TRBD2,TRBJ2-7,TRBV6-1,-,CASSANSGGQTYEQYF,TGTGCCAGCAGTGCCAATAGCGGGGGACAGACCTACGAGCAGTACTTC
-,TRBJ2-3,TRBV9,-,CASSDGSFVLDTQYF,TGTGCCAGCAGCGATGGTTCCTTCGTACTCGATACGCAGTATTTT
-,TRBJ2-2,TRBV3-1/TRBV3-2,-,CASSQGLNTGELFF,TGTGCCAGCAGCCAAGGTCTGAACACCGGGGAGCTGTTTTTT
-,TRBJ1-1,TRBV12-3/TRBV12-4,-,CASSFLADEAFF,TGTGCCAGCAGTTTCCTGGCCGATGAAGCTTTCTTT
-,TRBJ2-7,TRBV7-3,-,CASSLSHLRYGCEQYF,TGTGCCAGCAGCTTATCTCACCTCAGGTACGGTTGCGAGCAGTACTTC
-,TRBJ1-1,TRBV5-1,-,CASSLLTANTEAFF,TGCGCCAGCAGCTTGTTAACAGCGAACACTGAAGCTTTCTTT
TRBD1,TRBJ2-2,TRBV28,-,CASRGTANTGELFF,TGTGCCAGCAGAGGGACAGCGAACACCGGGGAGCTGTTTTTT
TRBD1,TRBJ1-1,TRBV19,-,CASHGQGAGNTEAFF,TGTGCCAGTCACGGACAGGGGGCTGGGAACACTGAAGCTTTCTTT
-,TRBJ1-4,TRBV7-9,-,CASSASPTNEKLFF,TGTGCCAGCAGTGCGTCACCCACTAATGAAAAACTGTTTTTT
TRBD1,TRBJ1-2,TRBV6-5,-,CATTQGPYGYTF,TGTGCCACCACACAGGGGCCCTATGGCTACACCTTC
-,TRBJ1-2,TRBV25-1,-,CASSESVGGGGYTF,TGTGCCAGCAGTGAAAGTGTGGGAGGGGGTGGCTACACCTTC
TRBD1,TRBJ1-6,TRBV7-9,-,CASSRRDRESPLHF,TGTGCCAGCAGCCGCCGGGACAGGGAATCACCCCTCCACTTT
-,TRBJ1-1,TRBV6-1,-,CASSEAVRGDAEAFF,TGTGCCAGCAGTGAGGCCGTGCGGGGGGACGCTGAAGCTTTCTTT
TRBD1,TRBJ2-5,TRBV4-2,-,CASSRDRGPQETQYF,TGTGCCAGCAGCCGGGACAGGGGTCCCCAAGAGACCCAGTACTTC
TRBD1,TRBJ1-5,TRBV6-5,-,CASRQGAGNQPQHF,TGTGCCAGCAGACAGGGGGCAGGCAATCAGCCCCAGCATTTT
TRBD1,TRBJ1-4,TRBV18,few,CASSRQGRSELFF,TGTGCCAGCTCAAGACAGGGGAGATCGGAACTGTTTTTT
-,TRBJ2-5,TRBV6-5,-,CASSYSRRGGETQYF,TGTGCCAGCAGTTACTCGAGGAGGGGGGGAGAGACCCAGTACTTC
-,TRBJ1-2,TRBV11-2,-,CASSLGPSVAYGYTF,TGTGCCAGCAGCTTAGGGCCTTCCGTAGCCTATGGCTACACCTTC
TRBD1,TRBJ2-1,TRBV5-1,-,CASSLAGQGGEQFF,TGCGCCAGCAGCTTGGCGGGACAGGGAGGTGAGCAGTTCTTC
TRBD1,TRBJ1-2,TRBV19,-,CASRLLQGTYDGYTF,TGTGCCAGTAGACTACTACAGGGGACGTATGATGGCTACACCTTC
TRBD2,TRBJ2-6,TRBV28,once,CATSGLAGGRSGANVLTF,TGTGCCACCTCGGGACTAGCGGGGGGTCGCTCTGGGGCCAACGTCCTGACTTTC
-,TRBJ1-5,TRBV4-2,once,CASSQNGGQPQHF,TGTGCCAGCAGCCAGAATGGGGGGCAGCCCCAGCATTTT
-,TRBJ1-5,TRBV5-8,-,CASSLGAPQPQHF,TGTGCCAGCAGCTTGGGGGCGCCTCAGCCCCAGCATTTT
-,TRBJ2-3,TRBV19,-,CASTAGSPDTQYF,TGTGCCAGTACGGCAGGTAGTCCAGATACGCAGTATTTT
-,TRBJ2-5,TRBV10-3,-,CAISESQQQETQYF,TGTGCCATCAGTGAGTCACAACAGCAAGAGACCCAGTACTTC
-,TRBJ2-3,TRBV30,-,CAWSVLAVIADTQYF,TGTGCCTGGAGTGTATTGGCAGTTATCGCAGATACGCAGTATTTT
-,TRBJ2-5,TRBV6-5,-,CASSYTPSGDQETQYF,TGTGCCAGCAGTTACACACCGTCCGGGGACCAAGAGACCCAGTACTTC
-,TRBJ1-2,TRBV7-2,-,CASSLVAGRDGYTF,TGTGCCAGCAGCTTAGTGGCAGGGAGGGATGGCTACACCTTC
-,TRBJ1-4,TRBV10-1,-,CASSEPRGSNEKLFF,TGCGCCAGCAGTGAGCCCAGGGGTTCTAATGAAAAACTGTTTTTT
-,TRBJ1-1,TRBV11-3,-,CASSFQGAEAFF,TGTGCCAGCAGCTTCCAAGGGGCTGAAGCTTTCTTT